The rows below give T cell receptor beta chains drawn from one sample of a study of Graves' ophthalmopathy and Graves' hyperthyroidism. One entry per CDR3 protein, called by TCRdb with MiXCR from the multiplex PCR reads. The sample contains hundreds of thousands of distinct CDR3 sequences, around 21% of which appear only once. Source material: peripheral blood. These receptors came from a woman between 18 and 29 years old with stable Graves' hyperthyroidism. Each CDR3 is given with its conserved first and last residue. The D gene is left open where the match is weak. Some rows mark clone size as missing; the rest say once, few, many or name a class of expanded clone.

cdr3_nt cdr3_aa clone_size j_call d_call v_call
TGCGCCAGCAGCCGGGATGTGAGCTATGGCTACACCTTC CASSRDVSYGYTF many TRBJ1-2 - TRBV5-1
TGTGCCAGCAGTTATTCCGACAGGGTCGCCGGGGAGCTGTTTTTT CASSYSDRVAGELFF many TRBJ2-2 TRBD1 TRBV6-2/TRBV6-3
TGTGCCAGCAGCCAAGGAGTGTGGACAGGGAACACTGAAGCTTTCTTT CASSQGVWTGNTEAFF few TRBJ1-1 TRBD1 TRBV11-2
TGTGCCAGCGGAACAGTTAACTATGGCTACACCTTC CASGTVNYGYTF - TRBJ1-2 - TRBV12-3/TRBV12-4
TGTGCCACCAGCAGAGATCGGGCTAGCGGGCGTTACGAGCAGTACTTC CATSRDRASGRYEQYF many TRBJ2-7 TRBD2 TRBV15
TGTGCCTGGAGTGCAATCGGGCCGGCGTTGAGGGCTATCTCCAAGAACATTCAGTACTTC CAWSAIGPALRAISKNIQYF many TRBJ2-4 - TRBV30
TGTGCCAGCAGCGACGGAGGGGGAGCCCAAGAGACCCAGTACTTC CASSDGGGAQETQYF many TRBJ2-5 - TRBV9
TGTGCCAGCAGTGGGGGCCATACTGAAGCTTTCTTT CASSGGHTEAFF many TRBJ1-1 - TRBV5-5
TGTGCCAGCAGTTACTCGGTGTCTAGTCGGGCCCACCAAGAGACCCAGTACTTC CASSYSVSSRAHQETQYF many TRBJ2-5 - TRBV6-5
TGTGCCAGCAGTTTGGCCGACAGGGAGGGTTACACCATATATTTT CASSLADREGYTIYF - TRBJ1-3 TRBD1 TRBV12-3/TRBV12-4
TGCAGTGCCCAAAACCAGGGGACTGAAGCTTTCTTT CSAQNQGTEAFF many TRBJ1-1 - TRBV20-1
TGTGCCAGCAGCGTATTGACAGGGGACGAGCAGTACTTC CASSVLTGDEQYF many TRBJ2-7 TRBD1 TRBV9
TGTGCCAGCTCCGTAGCGGGAGCTTCCTACGAGCAGTACTTC CASSVAGASYEQYF many TRBJ2-7 TRBD2 TRBV19
TGCGCCAGCAGCCAATTAGGTGTCCCGGTTGAATACGAGCAGTACTTC CASSQLGVPVEYEQYF many TRBJ2-7 - TRBV4-1
TGTGCCAGCAGCGGCGGTACAGGGCGGACAAATCAGCCCCAGCATTTT CASSGGTGRTNQPQHF many TRBJ1-5 - TRBV7-8
TGTGCCAGCAGCGGACAGTCCTATGGCTACACCTTC CASSGQSYGYTF many TRBJ1-2 - TRBV6-5
TGTGCCAGCAGTCCCCGACGTATGGGATGGGACAGCCTCCCCTCCTACGAGCAGTACTTC CASSPRRMGWDSLPSYEQYF many TRBJ2-7 TRBD1 TRBV6-2/TRBV6-3
TGTGCCAGTAGTGCATCGGCAGGGATTACCGGGGAGCTGTTTTTT CASSASAGITGELFF many TRBJ2-2 - TRBV19
TGTGCCAGTAGTAGAGGCGGGAGTTCCTACAATGAGCAGTTCTTC CASSRGGSSYNEQFF - TRBJ2-1 TRBD2 TRBV19
TGTGCCTGGAGGCAACCCCGGAGTGCGGCCAAAAACATTCAGTACTTC CAWRQPRSAAKNIQYF many TRBJ2-4 - TRBV30
TGCAGTGCTAGAGATCGGGGACTTTCATCTTCCTACGAGCAGTACTTC CSARDRGLSSSYEQYF many TRBJ2-7 - TRBV20-1
TGTGCCAGCAGTCCCCGACTAGCGGGAGACCGAGAGACCCAGTACTTC CASSPRLAGDRETQYF many TRBJ2-5 TRBD2 TRBV12-3/TRBV12-4
TGCAGTGCTAGAGGCTCACAGGGTTGGTCCAAAAACATTCAGTACTTC CSARGSQGWSKNIQYF many TRBJ2-4 - TRBV20-1
TGTGCCAGCAGTTTGGGCGGCGGGGCGGCCTACGAGCAGTACTTC CASSLGGGAAYEQYF few TRBJ2-7 - TRBV28
TGCAGTGCTAGGGGAGGGTTCTTCTACGAGCAGTACTTC CSARGGFFYEQYF many TRBJ2-7 TRBD2 TRBV20-1
TGTGCCAGCAGCCTCGGGCCTACCTATAATTCACCCCTCCACTTT CASSLGPTYNSPLHF many TRBJ1-6 - TRBV12-3/TRBV12-4
TGTGCCAGCAGTGGGAGGGTCGAGGACTCACTCCGCTACGAGCAGTACTTC CASSGRVEDSLRYEQYF many TRBJ2-7 - TRBV25-1
TGTGCCAGCAGTTTCGGGCGGGGATTCTATGGCTACACCTTC CASSFGRGFYGYTF once TRBJ1-2 - TRBV12-3/TRBV12-4
TGTGCCAGCAGCTTCCGGACGGGAGGGACCGGGGAGCTGTTTTTT CASSFRTGGTGELFF many TRBJ2-2 TRBD2 TRBV7-9
TGTGCCAGCAGTTTAAGCAGGGGAAGGGGGCGCTACTTCCACGAGCAGTACTTC CASSLSRGRGRYFHEQYF many TRBJ2-7 TRBD1 TRBV12-3/TRBV12-4
TGTGCCAGCAGCCAACCGGGAGGAGGAGAGACCCAGTACTTC CASSQPGGGETQYF many TRBJ2-5 TRBD2 TRBV4-2
TGTGCCAGCAATCCAGGGTTCGGGAACACTGAAGCTTTCTTT CASNPGFGNTEAFF many TRBJ1-1 - TRBV6-5
TGCGCCAGCAGCTTGCGCCTGTGGGGGCCTACCTTAAGGAACACTGAAGCTTTCTTT CASSLRLWGPTLRNTEAFF - TRBJ1-1 - TRBV5-1
TGCAGCGCTGTGTCAGTAAGATTGAACACTGAAGCTTTCTTT CSAVSVRLNTEAFF - TRBJ1-1 - TRBV29-1
TGTGCCAGCTCACTAAACTTACTAGCGGAGCAGTACTTC CASSLNLLAEQYF many TRBJ2-7 TRBD2 TRBV18
TGTGCCAGTAGTTCAAACGGAGAAGGGGAGCTGTTTTTT CASSSNGEGELFF many TRBJ2-2 - TRBV19
TGTGCCAGCAGCCTAGATGCGGCCCGGGTCATGAACACCGGGGAGCTGTTTTTT CASSLDAARVMNTGELFF many TRBJ2-2 - TRBV14
TGCGCCAGCAGCACCGGACAGGGTAGCGTACAAGAGACCCAGTACTTC CASSTGQGSVQETQYF - TRBJ2-5 TRBD1 TRBV5-1
TGTGCCAGCTCACCAGCTTCCCGACTCGGAGCTAGTTATCCCTACGAGCAGTACTTC CASSPASRLGASYPYEQYF few TRBJ2-7 - TRBV18
TGTGCCAGCAGTCTAAGGTGGGGGGAAGAGACCCAGTACTTC CASSLRWGEETQYF many TRBJ2-5 - TRBV7-8
TGTGCCAGCAGTATACGGAATTGGAACACTGAAGCTTTCTTT CASSIRNWNTEAFF - TRBJ1-1 - TRBV28
TGTGCCAGCAGCCCACCAGGAAGGGACACTGAAGCTTTCTTT CASSPPGRDTEAFF many TRBJ1-1 - TRBV3-1
TGTGCCAGCAGCCAAACAAGAGGGAGGGCTGGAAACACCATATATTTT CASSQTRGRAGNTIYF - TRBJ1-3 - TRBV14
TGTGCCAGCAGCCAAGTTTCGGGAGGTTGGGAGCAGTACTTC CASSQVSGGWEQYF few TRBJ2-7 TRBD2 TRBV4-2
TGTGCCAGCAGTAACACAGAGAACACTGAAGCTTTCTTT CASSNTENTEAFF many TRBJ1-1 - TRBV12-3/TRBV12-4
TGTGCCAGCAGCCGAGATAGCGGGTCCGCCTACGAGCAGTACTTC CASSRDSGSAYEQYF many TRBJ2-7 TRBD2 TRBV12-3/TRBV12-4
TGCGCCAGCAGCCGAGGACAGGGGATCAGTAACACCATATATTTT CASSRGQGISNTIYF few TRBJ1-3 TRBD1 TRBV4-1
TGTGCCAGCAGTGCAGGGGAAAATCAGCCCCAGCATTTT CASSAGENQPQHF - TRBJ1-5 - TRBV6-2/TRBV6-3
TGTGCCAGCAGTTTTCAGGGGGCGCATCCAAAAGAGACCCAGTACTTC CASSFQGAHPKETQYF many TRBJ2-5 TRBD1 TRBV28
TGTGCCAGCTTTCCTCGGGGCGCTGAAGCTTTCTTT CASFPRGAEAFF many TRBJ1-1 - TRBV6-1
TGTGCCAGCAGCTTAGGAGGTTTCACAGATACGCAGTATTTT CASSLGGFTDTQYF many TRBJ2-3 - TRBV7-2
TGTGCCAGCAGTTACAACGGGGGGTTTCCTGAAGCTTTCTTT CASSYNGGFPEAFF many TRBJ1-1 - TRBV12-3/TRBV12-4
TGTGCCTGGAGTCCAATATTCTTGGGACAGGCCTACGAGCAGTACTTC CAWSPIFLGQAYEQYF many TRBJ2-7 TRBD1 TRBV30
TGTGCCAGCAGTTTACAGGGACGGGACACTGAAGCTTTCTTT CASSLQGRDTEAFF many TRBJ1-1 - TRBV28
TGTGCCACACCGAACAGGGAGGATGGCTACACCTTC CATPNREDGYTF many TRBJ1-2 - TRBV6-1
TGTGCCAGTAGTATTTGGACAGGGGAATATGGCTACACCTTC CASSIWTGEYGYTF many TRBJ1-2 TRBD1 TRBV19
TGTGCCTGGAGTGTTACAGGGACCCAGTACTTC CAWSVTGTQYF many TRBJ2-5 - TRBV30
TGTGCCAGCAGTTACTTCACCCGCATCAGGGGGCGGAACACTGAAGCTTTCTTT CASSYFTRIRGRNTEAFF many TRBJ1-1 TRBD1 TRBV6-2/TRBV6-3
TGTGCCAGCACCCATATAAGGACTCCTCGGGAGCAGTACTTC CASTHIRTPREQYF many TRBJ2-7 - TRBV2